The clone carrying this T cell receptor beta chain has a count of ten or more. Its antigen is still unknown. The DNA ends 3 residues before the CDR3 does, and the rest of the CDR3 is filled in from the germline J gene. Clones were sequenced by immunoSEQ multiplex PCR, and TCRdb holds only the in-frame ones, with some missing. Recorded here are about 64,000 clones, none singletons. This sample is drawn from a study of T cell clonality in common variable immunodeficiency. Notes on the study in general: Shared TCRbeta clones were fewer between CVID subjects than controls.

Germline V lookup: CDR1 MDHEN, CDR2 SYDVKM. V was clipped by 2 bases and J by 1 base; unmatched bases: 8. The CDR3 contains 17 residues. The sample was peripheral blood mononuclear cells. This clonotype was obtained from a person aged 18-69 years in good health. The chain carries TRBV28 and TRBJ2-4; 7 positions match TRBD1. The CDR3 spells CASSLRWGRGAKNIQYF. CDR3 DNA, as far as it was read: TGTGCCAGCAGTTTACGCTGGGGCAGGGGGGCCAAAAACATT.